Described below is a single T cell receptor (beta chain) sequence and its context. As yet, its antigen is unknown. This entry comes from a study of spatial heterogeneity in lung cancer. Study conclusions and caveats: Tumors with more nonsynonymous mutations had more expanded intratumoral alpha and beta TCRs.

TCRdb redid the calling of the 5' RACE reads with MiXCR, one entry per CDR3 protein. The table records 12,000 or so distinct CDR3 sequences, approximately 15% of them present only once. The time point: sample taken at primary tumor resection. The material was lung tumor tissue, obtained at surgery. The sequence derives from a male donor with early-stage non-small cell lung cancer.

The CDR3 sequence is CASSNGRGTGETQYF. CDR3 coding DNA: TGTGCCAGCAGCAATGGGAGGGGAACTGGGGAGACCCAGTACTTC. The chain recombines TRBV6-1 with TRBJ2-5; the match to TRBD2 covers 7 bases. Germline CDR1 reads MNHNS; CDR2 reads SASEGT. The trim removed 6 bases at V and 5 bases at J, leaving 12 bases unmatched. The CDR3 is made up of 15 amino acids.